This T cell receptor (beta chain) originates from a study of blood T cell repertoires in COVID-19. Study in general: From the United States, Italy and Spain came samples of acute and convalescent COVID-19.

The ends were cut back, 4 bases at V and 4 bases at J, with 9 bases in the middle. This CDR3 has 13 residues. CDR1 and CDR2 (germline): SNHLY, FYNNEI. Profiled with immunoSEQ multiplex PCR; TCRdb holds only in-frame clones, not every one. The table lists approximately 34,000 clones, approximately 91% of them singletons. This receptor was obtained from a man aged 55-75 years with acute or convalescent COVID-19. Sequencing used peripheral blood. This chain links TRBV2 with TRBJ2-3; D not certain. The CDR3 bases are TGTGCCAGCAGTGCAGAAGATGCAGATACGCAGTATTTT. Translated, it gives CASSAEDADTQYF. Combining the CDR3 with reference TRBV2 and TRBJ2-3 gives the whole variable domain EPEVTQTPSHQVTQMGQEVILRCVPISNHLYFYWYRQILGQKVEFLVSFYNNEISEKSEIFDDQFSVERPDGSNFTLKIRSTKLEDSAMYFCASSAEDADTQYFGPGTRLTVL.